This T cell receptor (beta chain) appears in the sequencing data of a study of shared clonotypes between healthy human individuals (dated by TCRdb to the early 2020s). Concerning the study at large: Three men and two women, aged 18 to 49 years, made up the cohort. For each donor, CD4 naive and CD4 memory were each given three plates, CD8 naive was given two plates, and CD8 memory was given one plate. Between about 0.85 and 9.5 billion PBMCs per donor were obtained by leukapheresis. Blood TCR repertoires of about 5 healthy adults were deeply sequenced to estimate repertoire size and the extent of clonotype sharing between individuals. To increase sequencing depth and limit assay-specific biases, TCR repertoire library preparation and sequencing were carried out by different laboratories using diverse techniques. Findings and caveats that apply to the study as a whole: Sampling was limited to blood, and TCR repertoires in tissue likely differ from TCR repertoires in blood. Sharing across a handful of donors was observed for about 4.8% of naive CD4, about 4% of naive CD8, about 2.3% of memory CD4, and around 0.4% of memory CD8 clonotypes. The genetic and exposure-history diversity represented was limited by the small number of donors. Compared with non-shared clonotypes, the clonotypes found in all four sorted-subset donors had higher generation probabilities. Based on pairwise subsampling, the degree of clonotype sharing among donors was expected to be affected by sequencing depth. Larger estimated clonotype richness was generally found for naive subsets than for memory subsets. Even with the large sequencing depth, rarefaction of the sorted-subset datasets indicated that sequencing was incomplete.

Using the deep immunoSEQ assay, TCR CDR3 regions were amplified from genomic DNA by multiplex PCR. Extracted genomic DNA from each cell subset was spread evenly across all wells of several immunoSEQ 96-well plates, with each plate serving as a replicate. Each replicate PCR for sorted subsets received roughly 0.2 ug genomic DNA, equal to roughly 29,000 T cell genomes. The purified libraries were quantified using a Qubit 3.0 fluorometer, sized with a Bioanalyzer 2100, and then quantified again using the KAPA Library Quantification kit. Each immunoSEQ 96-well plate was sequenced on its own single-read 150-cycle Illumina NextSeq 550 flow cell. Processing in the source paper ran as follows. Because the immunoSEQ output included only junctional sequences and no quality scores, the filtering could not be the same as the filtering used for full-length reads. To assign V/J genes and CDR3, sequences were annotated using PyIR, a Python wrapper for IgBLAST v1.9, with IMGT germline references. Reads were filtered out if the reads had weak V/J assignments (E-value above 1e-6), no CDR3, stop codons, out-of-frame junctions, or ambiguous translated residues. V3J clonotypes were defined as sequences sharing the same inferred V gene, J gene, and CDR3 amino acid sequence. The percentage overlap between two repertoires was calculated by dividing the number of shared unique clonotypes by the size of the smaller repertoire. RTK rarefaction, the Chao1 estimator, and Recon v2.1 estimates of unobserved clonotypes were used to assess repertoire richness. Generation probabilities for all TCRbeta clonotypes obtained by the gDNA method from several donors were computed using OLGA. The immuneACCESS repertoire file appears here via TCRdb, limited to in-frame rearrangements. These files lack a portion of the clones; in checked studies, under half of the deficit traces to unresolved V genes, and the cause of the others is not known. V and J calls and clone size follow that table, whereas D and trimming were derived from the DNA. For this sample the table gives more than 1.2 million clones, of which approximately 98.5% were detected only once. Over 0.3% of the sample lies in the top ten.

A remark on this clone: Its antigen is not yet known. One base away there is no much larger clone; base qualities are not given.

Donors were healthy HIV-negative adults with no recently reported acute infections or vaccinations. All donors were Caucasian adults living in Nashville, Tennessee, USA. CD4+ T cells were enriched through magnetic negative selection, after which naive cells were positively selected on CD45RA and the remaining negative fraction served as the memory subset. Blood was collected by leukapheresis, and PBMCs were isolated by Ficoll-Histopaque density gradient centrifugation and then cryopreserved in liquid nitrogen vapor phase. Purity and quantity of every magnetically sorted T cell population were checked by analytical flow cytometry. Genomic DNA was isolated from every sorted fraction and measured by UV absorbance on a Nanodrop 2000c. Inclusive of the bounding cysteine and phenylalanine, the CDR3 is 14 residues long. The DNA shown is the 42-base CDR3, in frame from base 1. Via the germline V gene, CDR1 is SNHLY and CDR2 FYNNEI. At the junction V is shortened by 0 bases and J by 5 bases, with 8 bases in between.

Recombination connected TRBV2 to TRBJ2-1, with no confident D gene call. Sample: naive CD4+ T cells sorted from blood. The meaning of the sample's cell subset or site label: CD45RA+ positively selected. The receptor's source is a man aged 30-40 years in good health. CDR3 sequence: CASSEALWDNEQFF. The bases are TGTGCCAGCAGTGAAGCGCTTTGGGACAATGAGCAGTTCTTC.